This TCR beta chain was retrieved from a study of blood T cell repertoires in COVID-19. Study as a whole: The origin of the acute and convalescent COVID-19 samples was the United States, Italy and Spain. T cells, B-cell-depleted T cells, or PBMCs provided the cDNA or gDNA that served as material.

Libraries were prepared by immunoSEQ multiplex PCR; TCRdb keeps only in-frame clonotypes and omits some of them. The table has 150,000 or so clones, approximately 80% seen once. Cohorts were based on clinical histories the participants reported. A case of COVID-19 had been met by exposed participants within 2 weeks before study entry. V lost 4 bases, J lost 0 bases, and 17 bases lay in between. This CDR3 has 16 amino acids. Germline CDR1 reads SGHRS; CDR2 reads YFSETQ. The rearrangement joins TRBV5-1 to TRBJ2-7; the D gene is possibly TRBD2 (5 bases). The specimen sequenced was PBMCs or T cells enriched from blood (not recorded which). The origin of this receptor is a man aged 70 or older who had been exposed to COVID-19. The CDR3 reads CASSPTTSDPSYEQYF. DNA of the CDR3: TGCGCCAGCAGCCCGACTACATCGGACCCCTCCTACGAGCAGTACTTC.